This T cell receptor beta chain was sequenced during a study of T cell repertoires in cytomegalovirus infection. TCRdb reprocessed the reads via MiXCR and lists one record per CDR3 protein. The sample lists hundreds of thousands of distinct CDR3 sequences, over 25% occurring once. CDR1 ENHRY and CDR2 SYGVKD come from the germline V gene. The CDR3 sequence is 14 residues long. Germline trimming cut 5 bases from V and 5 bases from J; bases unmatched to any gene: 5. Note on this clonotype: Its cognate antigen is unknown.

The rearrangement links TRBV10-3 to TRBJ1-1, with 10 bases fitting TRBD1. The sequencing used cultured CD8+ T cells from PBMCs, collected from culture after CMV antigen stimulation. The sequence was collected from a human donor in good health (CMV status not recorded). Some clones in this sample may be carry-over from other donors' samples. CDR3 in amino acids: CAISRTGGFTEAFF. The CDR3 DNA follows: TGTGCCATCAGTCGGACAGGGGGATTTACTGAAGCTTTCTTT.